The rows below give T cell receptor beta chains drawn from one sample of a study of naive and memory T cell subsets. TCRdb fed the UMI-ligation and nested PCR reads into MiXCR, producing one record per CDR3 protein. In the table there are around 30,000 distinct CDR3 sequences, approximately 17% of which are singletons. Sequenced sample: effector memory CD4+ T cells from blood. The receptors stem from a human donor in good health. The CDR3 runs from the conserved cysteine through the conserved F or W. A D gene is named only where the DNA matches it firmly. Size tells how often a clone was seen (once, few, many) or the class of an expanded clone, and some rows leave it out.

TRBD1	TRBV7-2	many	TRBJ2-6	TGTGCCAGCAGCTCCGGGACAGTTAGGGTCCTGACTTTC	CASSSGTVRVLTF
NA	TRBV19	few	TRBJ1-5	TGTGCCAGTAGTCTACCAGTAAGGGGCAATCAGCCCCAGCATTTT	CASSLPVRGNQPQHF
NA	TRBV15	few	TRBJ2-1	TGTGCCACCAGCAGAGGCGGGGACGGCGGTACCTACAATGAGCAGTTCTTC	CATSRGGDGGTYNEQFF
TRBD2	TRBV7-2	few	TRBJ2-1	TGTGCCAGCAGCTTCAGTAGCGGGAGAAATGAGCAGTTCTTC	CASSFSSGRNEQFF
TRBD1	TRBV25-1	few	TRBJ2-7	TGTGCCAGCAGTGAAATGCCCGGGACAGGGTTGTACGAGCAGTACTTC	CASSEMPGTGLYEQYF
TRBD2	TRBV19	NA	TRBJ2-7	TGTGCCAGTAGTCCCGGACTAGCGGGAGCCCTCTACGAGCAGTACTTC	CASSPGLAGALYEQYF
NA	TRBV6-5	NA	TRBJ2-5	TGTGCCAGCAGTTACTCGGGGTTGAGGGGAGGGACCCAGTACTTC	CASSYSGLRGGTQYF
NA	TRBV4-3	NA	TRBJ1-2	TGCGCCAGCAGCAACTCCCGGCAAAACTATGGCTACACCTTC	CASSNSRQNYGYTF
NA	TRBV12-5	NA	TRBJ2-1	TGTGCTAGTGGAAAGGAGCGTTATGAGCAGTTCTTC	CASGKERYEQFF
NA	TRBV6-1	NA	TRBJ1-3	TGTGCCAGTTGGTCGGGAAACACCATATATTTT	CASWSGNTIYF
TRBD1	TRBV4-1	NA	TRBJ2-1	TGCGCCAGCAGCACCGACAGGGTCAGGTTGAATGAGCAGTTCTTC	CASSTDRVRLNEQFF
NA	TRBV28	few	TRBJ2-1	TGTGCCAGCACCGACCCGGGTCGTGGAGGGGATGAGCAGTTCTTC	CASTDPGRGGDEQFF
TRBD2	TRBV2	many	TRBJ2-1	TGTGCCAGCAAGGGGACTAGCGTTAGAAATGAGCAGTTCTTC	CASKGTSVRNEQFF
TRBD1	TRBV20-1	NA	TRBJ2-1	TGCAGTGCTAGAGTACAGGGGGCTGGGAATGAGCAGTTCTTC	CSARVQGAGNEQFF
TRBD1	TRBV5-5	NA	TRBJ1-6	TGTGCCAGCAGCCGCCATTCGCTCCAGGGGGGGAGTTCCTATAATTCACCCCTCCACTTT	CASSRHSLQGGSSYNSPLHF
NA	TRBV7-3	few	TRBJ2-3	TGTGCCAGCAGCTTAATGGGGGTTTCAAGCACAGATACGCAGTATTTT	CASSLMGVSSTDTQYF
NA	TRBV5-8	NA	TRBJ2-3	TGTGCCAGCAGCATTGGACTACAGGGATACGCAGATACGCAGTATTTT	CASSIGLQGYADTQYF
NA	TRBV11-2	few	TRBJ2-7	TGTGCCAGCAGCTTAGCGGGTCTCTCCTACGAGCAGTACTTC	CASSLAGLSYEQYF
TRBD1	TRBV7-2	NA	TRBJ2-7	TGTGCCAGCAGCCCCCGGACAGGGTTCGAGCAGTACTTC	CASSPRTGFEQYF
NA	TRBV9	few	TRBJ2-2	TGTGCCAGCAGCGTATTCGACGGGGAGCTGTTTTTT	CASSVFDGELFF
NA	TRBV18	NA	TRBJ2-5	TGTGCCAGCTCCATTCAAGCCCGCGGGGAGACCCAGTACTTC	CASSIQARGETQYF
TRBD1	TRBV6-6	few	TRBJ1-5	TGTGCCAGCAGTCACACGCCCGGGACAGTAGGTCAGCCCCAGCATTTT	CASSHTPGTVGQPQHF
TRBD2	TRBV20-1	few	TRBJ2-3	TGCAGTGCTACCGCGGGACTAGCGGGAGGGCTTCGGACAGATACGCAGTATTTT	CSATAGLAGGLRTDTQYF
TRBD2	TRBV29-1	few	TRBJ2-1	TGCAGCGCCCCCTGGCTAGCGGGACCTAACAATGAGCAGTTCTTC	CSAPWLAGPNNEQFF
NA	TRBV29-1	NA	TRBJ2-7	TGCAGCGTTGTAGCCGGGGGAGGAGGCTACGAGCAGTACTTC	CSVVAGGGGYEQYF
TRBD1	TRBV29-1	NA	TRBJ2-7	TGCAGCGTTGGACAGGGGGCAAGGTACGAGCAGTACTTC	CSVGQGARYEQYF
NA	TRBV10-3	NA	TRBJ1-3	TGTGCCATCAGGGGGGGACCGGTAGACACCATATATTTT	CAIRGGPVDTIYF
NA	TRBV30	NA	TRBJ2-1	TGTGCCTGGAGTGTACGGGGCGGTCAGGGTGAGCAGTTCTTC	CAWSVRGGQGEQFF
TRBD1	TRBV28	many	TRBJ1-1	TGTGCCAGCAGTTTATTTCGACAGGGGGTAGCTTTCTTT	CASSLFRQGVAFF